This record looks at one T cell receptor beta chain sequence and its context. The ends were cut back, 4 bases at V and 0 bases at J, with 16 bases in the middle. This CDR3 spans 16 amino acids. Germline assignment: CDR1 SGHKS and CDR2 YYEKEE (reference sequence). This record comes from a study of control samples from healthy donors and cancer patients. The repertoire was sequenced with immunoSEQ multiplex PCR; TCRdb's copy has only in-frame clones and lacks some. The sample contains around 110,000 clones, around 90% of which appear only once. This receptor was taken from an older woman in good health. Sequenced: blood. This sequence joins TRBV5-5 and TRBJ1-1; D may be TRBD1 (5 bases). The DNA of the CDR3 is TGTGCCAGCAGCGCCGAACCGGGACGTTTGAACACTGAAGCTTTCTTT. Translated: CASSAEPGRLNTEAFF.